The clone carrying this TCR beta chain was seen more than once but under ten times. The V and J ends lost 4 bases and 3 bases, in that order; junction bases with no gene match: 5. The CDR3 has 14 residues. TCR beta CDR3 region amplification was performed from RNA transcripts. With the HTBI primer set, the TCR CDR3 went through a first round of RT-PCR. A single record per CDR3 protein comes from TCRdb applying MiXCR to the multiplex PCR reads. The sample holds a few hundred thousand distinct CDR3 sequences; 46% are singletons and the top ten take nearly 8.5%. The source of the sample is a study of T cells in Graves' hyperthyroidism and ophthalmopathy.

V and J are TRBV12-3 or TRBV12-4 and TRBJ2-7; the match to TRBD1 covers 8 bases. This TCR was recovered from a young woman with Graves' hyperthyroidism. The sequenced material came from peripheral blood or thyroid tissue (not recorded which). CDR3 in DNA: TGTGCCAGCAGTTCCGCCGGGACAGGCTACGAGCAGTACTTC. It translates to CASSSAGTGYEQYF.